One and the same sample provided the 14 T cell receptor beta chains below, sequenced in a study of spatial heterogeneity in lung cancer. Study-wide results and limits: It was found that expanded intratumoral alpha and beta TCR counts tracked tumor mutation counts.

This sample's time point: sample taken at primary tumor resection. Their recognized antigens are unknown. A single record per CDR3 protein comes from TCRdb applying MiXCR to the 5' RACE reads. The sample lists roughly 4,000 distinct CDR3 sequences; roughly 5.5% were seen once. The sequencing here drew on lung tumor tissue, taken at surgery. The receptors originated from a female donor with early-stage non-small cell lung cancer.

By share of the sample, this clonotype is medium-sized. This beta chain is a stray read from a library made for alpha chains; its abundance is not meaningful. This chain links TRBV6-5 with TRBJ1-2; TRBD1 agrees at 9 bases. Germline V gene sequence: CDR1 MNHEY, CDR2 SVGAGI. V shed 6 bases, J shed 4 bases, and the junction held 6 bases outside the gene matches. The CDR3 totals 14 residues. CDR3 amino acids: CASSSGTGLYGYTF. The CDR3 nucleotides read TGTGCCAGCAGCTCCGGGACAGGGCTCTATGGCTACACCTTC.

This clonotype was seen repeatedly, ten times or more. This beta chain is a stray sequence in a library constructed for alpha chains; its clone size is not meaningful. The chain couples TRBV29-1 to TRBJ1-5, with 7 bases matching TRBD1. This CDR3 region has 14 residues. V lost 6 bases to trimming and J lost 4 bases; unmatched junction nucleotides: 9. Germline V CDR1 and CDR2: SQVTM, ANQGSEA. Here the CDR3 DNA reads TGCAGCGTGGAGGGGGCAGCCCAAAATCAGCCCCAGCATTTT. Encoded protein: CSVEGAAQNQPQHF.

This clonotype is labeled as medium-sized. This beta chain slipped into a library made for alpha chains as a stray read, so its size is not meaningful. The gene calls are TRBV28 and TRBJ2-1, with a weak D call TRBD1 (6 bases). With 7 bases removed from V and 10 bases from J, the gap between germline ends came to 14 bases. CDR1 is MDHEN, CDR2 SYDVKM, per germline. This CDR3 spans 12 amino acids. The CDR3 loop reads CASMTGQGEQFF. CDR3 nucleotides: TGTGCCAGCATGACCGGCCAGGGGGAGCAGTTCTTC. Drawing the rest from reference TRBV28 and TRBJ2-1, the complete variable domain is DVKVTQSSRYLVKRTGEKVFLECVQDMDHENMFWYRQDPGLGLRLIYFSYDVKMKEKGDIPEGYSVSREKKERFSLILESASTNQTSMYLCASMTGQGEQFFGPGTRLTVL.

By frequency in the sample, this clonotype is medium-sized. This beta chain was picked up by a library intended for alpha chains and is off target, so its count carries little meaning. This sequence joins TRBV28 and TRBJ2-5, with 7 bases identical to TRBD1. V was clipped by 4 bases and J by 1 base; unmatched bases: 3. CDR1 and CDR2 from the germline V gene are MDHEN and SYDVKM. The CDR3 consists of 14 residues. The CDR3 DNA follows: TGTGCCAGCAGTTCGTACAGGGGCCAAGAGACCCAGTACTTC. Its translation is CASSSYRGQETQYF.

The sample holds many counts of this clonotype. This beta chain slipped into a library made for alpha chains as a stray read, so its size is not meaningful. The chain uses TRBV20-1 and TRBJ2-1; D might be TRBD2 (6 bases). The CDR3 extends over 16 amino acids. Deletions cut 2 bases from V and 1 base from J, with 15 bases between. Germline CDR1 and CDR2: DFQATT and SNEGSKA (reference sequence). CDR3 sequence: CSARPRVEGSYNEQFF. CDR3 coding DNA: TGCAGTGCTAGACCCCGCGTGGAGGGATCCTACAATGAGCAGTTCTTC.

In its sample, this clonotype ranks as medium-sized (0.01 to 0.1%). This beta chain represents an off-target read in a library built for alpha chains; its size is of limited meaning. The chain links TRBV28 to TRBJ1-1, with 7 bases fitting TRBD1. This CDR3 comprises 12 residues. The germline V gene encodes CDR1 MDHEN and CDR2 SYDVKM. V lost 10 bases and J lost 10; bases outside the gene matches: 12. The CDR3 DNA reads TGTGCCACTGACAGGGTACTCGAGGGAGCTTTCTTT. Translation gives CATDRVLEGAFF.

At least ten counts were recorded for this clonotype. For a library built for alpha chains, this beta chain is a stray read; little rests on its size. The gene calls are TRBV28 and TRBJ1-1, with D hard to call. Between the trimmed V and J ends, which lost 8 bases and 0 bases, there was a span of 16 bases. In germline, CDR1 is MDHEN, CDR2 SYDVKM. The CDR3 totals 15 residues. The CDR3 nucleotides are TGTGCCAGCCTTGAACACGGACGCATGAACACTGAAGCTTTCTTT. Amino acid sequence: CASLEHGRMNTEAFF.

This clonotype was counted a few times. With the library built for alpha chains, this beta chain is off target and its frequency is not meaningful. V is TRBV29-1 and J is TRBJ2-6; D remains ambiguous. With 2 bases removed from V and 1 base from J, the gap between germline ends came to 9 bases. Germline CDR1 SQVTM, CDR2 ANQGSEA. The CDR3 covers 15 residues. The CDR3 DNA reads as TGCAGCGTTGAATCGAGAGGATCTGGGGCCAACGTCCTGACTTTC. As protein: CSVESRGSGANVLTF.

This clonotype is categorized as medium-sized. A library prepared for alpha chains yielded this beta chain as an off-target read; its size is of little meaning. The chain uses TRBV18 and TRBJ2-5; D not resolved. The CDR3 runs to 14 residues. With 6 bases removed from V and 5 bases from J, the gap between germline ends came to 16 bases. Germline CDR1 is KGHSH and CDR2 is LQKENI. DNA for the CDR3: TGTGCCAGCTCCCGAAGCGAAGGTTTTGAGACCCAGTACTTC. Protein: CASSRSEGFETQYF.

By share, this clonotype ranks as medium-sized. The library was built for alpha chains, so this beta chain is an off-target read and its size means little. The chain recombines TRBV2 with TRBJ1-1, with D possibly being TRBD1 (5 bases). The germline V gene has CDR1 SNHLY and CDR2 FYNNEI. The V and J ends lost 1 base and 0 bases respectively, with 6 bases between them. The length of the CDR3 is 14 residues. CDR3 residues: CASSEGQMNTEAFF. The CDR3 DNA is TGTGCCAGCAGTGAAGGACAGATGAACACTGAAGCTTTCTTT.

In regard to this clonotype: Because this beta chain is a stray read in a library intended to capture alpha chains, its abundance should not be given much weight. This chain links TRBV4-3 with TRBJ2-2; D gene uncertain. V lost 3 bases and J lost 8, with 7 bases in between. The CDR3 runs 12 residues. CDR1 and CDR2 from the germline V gene are LGHNA and YSLEER. CDR3 DNA: TGCGCCAGCAGCCACAACCGGGGGGAGCTGTTTTTT. Protein: CASSHNRGELFF.

This clonotype is labeled medium-sized. With the library built for alpha chains, this beta chain is off target and its frequency is not meaningful. J is TRBJ2-1 and V is TRBV7-3, with D perhaps given as TRBD1 or TRBD2 (5 bases each). CDR3 length equals 15 residues. Germline assignment: CDR1 SGHTA and CDR2 FQGTGA. The V and J ends lost 2 bases and 2 bases respectively, with 10 bases between them. The CDR3 DNA follows: TGTGCCAGCAGCTTAGAAGTGGGACCCTACAATGAGCAGTTCTTC. Residues: CASSLEVGPYNEQFF. The full variable domain, completed using reference TRBV7-3 and TRBJ2-1, is GAGVSQTPSNKVTEKGKYVELRCDPISGHTALYWYRQSLGQGPEFLIYFQGTGAADDSGLPNDRFFAVRPEGSVSTLKIQRTERGDSAVYLCASSLEVGPYNEQFFGPGTRLTVL.

This clonotype rates as medium-sized (0.01 to 0.1%). This beta chain is a stray sequence in a library constructed for alpha chains; its clone size is not meaningful. The chain recombines TRBV5-4 with TRBJ1-1; D unresolved. Per germline, CDR1 SGHNT and CDR2 YYREEE (reference sequence). The CDR3 extends over 13 amino acids. With 3 bases removed from V and 7 bases from J, the gap between germline ends came to 13 bases. The DNA for the CDR3 is TGTGCCAGCAGCTGGGGAGACGGTATTGAAGCTTTCTTT. Its protein is CASSWGDGIEAFF.

This clonotype is categorized as medium-sized. The library was built for alpha chains, so this beta chain is an off-target read and its size means little. The CDR3 is CSVVRWGDGYTF. CDR3 DNA: TGCAGCGTTGTCCGATGGGGCGATGGCTACACCTTC. The chain employs TRBV29-1 and TRBJ1-2; perhaps TRBD1 as D (5 bases). CDR3 length: 12 residues. In germline, CDR1 is SQVTM, CDR2 ANQGSEA. Trimming removed 4 bases from V and 6 bases from J, with 12 bases in between.